Sequencing of this T cell receptor (beta chain) was carried out in a study of T cells in tuberculosis. The CDR3 runs 13 residues. V gave up 0 bases and J gave up 0 bases, with 3 bases separating them. Per the germline V gene, CDR1 is SGHKS and CDR2 is YYEKEE (reference sequence). Assay: immunoSEQ multiplex PCR; the TCRdb copy retains only in-frame clones and omits some. The data show tens of thousands of clones, with roughly 96% seen just once and about 1.3% held by the top ten. The time point was: new active TB diagnosis, blood taken before or within 7 days of starting treatment. This chain connects TRBV5-5 to TRBJ1-2; D not resolved. The TCR originated in an adult with tuberculosis. The sample in question was PBMCs, obtained at tuberculosis diagnosis. The DNA of the CDR3 is TGTGCCAGCAGCTTGGCATCTAACTATGGCTACACCTTC. Protein: CASSLASNYGYTF.